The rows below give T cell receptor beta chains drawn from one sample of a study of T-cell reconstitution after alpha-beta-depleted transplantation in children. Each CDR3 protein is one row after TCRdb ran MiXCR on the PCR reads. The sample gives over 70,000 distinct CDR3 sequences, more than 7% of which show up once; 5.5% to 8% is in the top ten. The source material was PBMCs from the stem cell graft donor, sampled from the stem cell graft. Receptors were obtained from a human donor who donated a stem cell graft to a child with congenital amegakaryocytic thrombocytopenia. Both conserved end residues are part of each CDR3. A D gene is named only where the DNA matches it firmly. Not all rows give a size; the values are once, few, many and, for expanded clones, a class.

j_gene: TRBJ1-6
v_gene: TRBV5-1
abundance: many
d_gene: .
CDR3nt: TGCGCCAGCAGTAAACAATTTGGACCAAGGGGGAATTCACCCCTCCACTTT
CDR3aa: CASSKQFGPRGNSPLHF

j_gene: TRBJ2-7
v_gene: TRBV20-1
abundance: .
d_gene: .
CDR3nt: TGCAGTGGAGGAGACGGGAGCTACGAGCAGTACTTC
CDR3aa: CSGGDGSYEQYF

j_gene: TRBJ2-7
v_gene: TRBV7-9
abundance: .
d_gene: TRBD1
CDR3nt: TGTGCCAGCAGCCGTCGCGGGACAGGGTTGATTAACGAGCAGTACTTC
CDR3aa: CASSRRGTGLINEQYF

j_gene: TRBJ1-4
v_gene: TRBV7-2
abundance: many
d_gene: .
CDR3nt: TGTGCCAGCAGCTTACAGGACGATAATGAAAAACTGTTTTTT
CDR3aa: CASSLQDDNEKLFF

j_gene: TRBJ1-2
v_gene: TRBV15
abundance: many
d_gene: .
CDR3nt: TGTGCCACCAGCAGAGGTTCTAACTATGGCTACACCTTC
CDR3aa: CATSRGSNYGYTF

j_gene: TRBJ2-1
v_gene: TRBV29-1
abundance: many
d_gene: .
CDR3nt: TGCAGCGTCGAGGACAGTACCTACAATGAGCAGTTCTTC
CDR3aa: CSVEDSTYNEQFF

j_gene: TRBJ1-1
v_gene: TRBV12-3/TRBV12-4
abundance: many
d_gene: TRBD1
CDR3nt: TGTGCCAGCAGTCCAGGGACAGGGAACACTGAAGCTTTCTTT
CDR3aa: CASSPGTGNTEAFF

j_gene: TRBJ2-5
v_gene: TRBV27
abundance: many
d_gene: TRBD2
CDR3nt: TGTGCCAGCAGTTTGTCTAGCGGGGGACAGACCCAGTACTTC
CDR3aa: CASSLSSGGQTQYF

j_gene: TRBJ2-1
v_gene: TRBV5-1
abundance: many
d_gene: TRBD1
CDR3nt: TGCGCCAGCAGCGCCCCGACAGGGAACTACAATGAGCAGTTCTTC
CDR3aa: CASSAPTGNYNEQFF

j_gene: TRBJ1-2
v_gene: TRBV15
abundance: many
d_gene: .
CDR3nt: TGTGCCACCAGCAGAGATACGAGGAACTATGGCTACACCTTC
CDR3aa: CATSRDTRNYGYTF

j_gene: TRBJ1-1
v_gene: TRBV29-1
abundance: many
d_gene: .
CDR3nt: TGCAGCGTCGCCGGGCCTCACACTGAAGCTTTCTTT
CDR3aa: CSVAGPHTEAFF

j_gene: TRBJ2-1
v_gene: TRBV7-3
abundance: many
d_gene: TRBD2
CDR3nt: TGTGCCAGCAGCTTGTCCGCCTATAGCGGGAGAGTCGGTGAGCAGTTCTTC
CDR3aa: CASSLSAYSGRVGEQFF

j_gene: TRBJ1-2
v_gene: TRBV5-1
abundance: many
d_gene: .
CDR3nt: TGCGCCAGCAGCGCGGACCGCTATGGCTACACCTTC
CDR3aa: CASSADRYGYTF

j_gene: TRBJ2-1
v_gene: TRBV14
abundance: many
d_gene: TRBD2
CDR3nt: TGTGCCAGCAGCCAAAGGGAGGGATGGAATGAGCAGTTCTTC
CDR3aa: CASSQREGWNEQFF

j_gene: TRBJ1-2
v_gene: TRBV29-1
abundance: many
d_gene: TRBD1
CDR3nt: TGCAGCGTTGGATCTGGACAGGGCTATGGCTACACCTTC
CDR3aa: CSVGSGQGYGYTF

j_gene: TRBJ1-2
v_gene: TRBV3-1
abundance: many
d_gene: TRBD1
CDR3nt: TGTGCCAGCAGCCAACCTAGGAACAGGGGGAGGGGTGGCTACACCTTC
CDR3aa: CASSQPRNRGRGGYTF

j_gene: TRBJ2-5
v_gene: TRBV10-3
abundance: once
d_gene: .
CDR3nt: TGTGCCATCAGCCCCGGGATCATCTGGTTAGAGACCCAGTACTTC
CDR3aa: CAISPGIIWLETQYF

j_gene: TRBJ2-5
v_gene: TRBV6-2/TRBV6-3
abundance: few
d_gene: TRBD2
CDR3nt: TGTGCCAGCAGCCCCGGGACTAGCGACCAAGAGACCCAGTACTTC
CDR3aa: CASSPGTSDQETQYF

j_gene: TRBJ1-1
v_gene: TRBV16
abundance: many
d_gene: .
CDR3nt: TGTGCCAGCAGCCAACTCCAGGGCACTGAAGCTTTCTTT
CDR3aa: CASSQLQGTEAFF

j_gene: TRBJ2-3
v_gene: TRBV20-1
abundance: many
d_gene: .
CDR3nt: TGCAGTGCCGAGGGTGGGGCAGATACGCAGTATTTT
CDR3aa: CSAEGGADTQYF

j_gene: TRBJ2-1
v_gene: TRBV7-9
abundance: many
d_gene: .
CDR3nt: TGTGCCAGCAGCTTGACTAGCTCCTACAATGAGCAGTTCTTC
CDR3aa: CASSLTSSYNEQFF

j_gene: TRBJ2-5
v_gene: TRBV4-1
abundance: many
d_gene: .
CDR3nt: TGCGCCAGCAGCCAAGGACGTGGGAAAGAGACCCAGTACTTC
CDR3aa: CASSQGRGKETQYF

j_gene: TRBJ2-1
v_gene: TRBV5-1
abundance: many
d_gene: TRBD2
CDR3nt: TGCGCCAGCAGCTTACCAGGCGGGGGGGCCCGGAGTGAGCAGTTCTTC
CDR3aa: CASSLPGGGARSEQFF

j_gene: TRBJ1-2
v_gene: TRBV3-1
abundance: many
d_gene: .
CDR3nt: TGTGCCAGCAGCCAGGTTAACTATGGCTACACCTTC
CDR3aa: CASSQVNYGYTF

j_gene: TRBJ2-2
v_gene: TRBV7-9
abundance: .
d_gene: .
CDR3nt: TGTGCCAGCAGCTCTACGAACACCGGGGAGCTGTTTTTT
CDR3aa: CASSSTNTGELFF

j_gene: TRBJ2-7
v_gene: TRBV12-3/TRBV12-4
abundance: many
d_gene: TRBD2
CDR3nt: TGTGCCAGCAGCTGGACTAGCGGGGGTTACGAGCAGTACTTC
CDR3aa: CASSWTSGGYEQYF

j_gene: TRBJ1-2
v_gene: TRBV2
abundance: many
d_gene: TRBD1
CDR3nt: TGTGCCAGATCCGGGACAGGCGTCTACACCTTC
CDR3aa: CARSGTGVYTF

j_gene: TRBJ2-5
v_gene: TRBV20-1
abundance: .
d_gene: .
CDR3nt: TGCAGTGCTGATGACCTCTCAGAGACCCAGTACTTC
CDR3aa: CSADDLSETQYF

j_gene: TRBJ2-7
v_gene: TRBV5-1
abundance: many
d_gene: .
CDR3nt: TGCGCCAGCAGCTTGGAACACGAGGGCGAGCAGTACTTC
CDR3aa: CASSLEHEGEQYF

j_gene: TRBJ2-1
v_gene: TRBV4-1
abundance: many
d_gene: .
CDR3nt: TGCGCCAGCAGCCAAGATCTTGTAATGATGGGACGCTCAGGGCAGTTCTTC
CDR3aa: CASSQDLVMMGRSGQFF

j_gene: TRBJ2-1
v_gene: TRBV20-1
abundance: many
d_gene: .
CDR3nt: TGCAGTGCCAGCGGGTCCTCCCTATTAAATGAGCAGTTCTTC
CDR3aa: CSASGSSLLNEQFF

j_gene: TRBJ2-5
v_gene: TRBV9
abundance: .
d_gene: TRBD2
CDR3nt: TGTGCCAGCAGCGTAGGAAGGGCTAGCGGATACCAAGAGACCCAGTACTTC
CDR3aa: CASSVGRASGYQETQYF

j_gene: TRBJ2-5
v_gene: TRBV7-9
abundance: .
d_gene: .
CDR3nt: TGTGCCAGCAGCTTAGAAAATTCAGAGACCCAGTACTTC
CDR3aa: CASSLENSETQYF

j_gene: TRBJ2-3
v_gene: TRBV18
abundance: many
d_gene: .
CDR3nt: TGTGCCAGCTCACCACCTTTAATTAGCCGGGCGGGAGATACGCAGTATTTT
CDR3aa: CASSPPLISRAGDTQYF

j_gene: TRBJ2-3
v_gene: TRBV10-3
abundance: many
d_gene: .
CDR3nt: TGTGCCATCACATCCGGACAGCAAGATACGCAGTATTTT
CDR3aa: CAITSGQQDTQYF

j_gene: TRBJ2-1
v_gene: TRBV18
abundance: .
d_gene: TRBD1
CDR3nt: TGTGCCAGCTCACCTCTCGACAGGGGGAGATTCAATGAGCAGTTCTTC
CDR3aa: CASSPLDRGRFNEQFF

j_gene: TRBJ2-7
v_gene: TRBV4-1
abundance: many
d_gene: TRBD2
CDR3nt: TGCGCCAGCAGCCAAGATACCGGACTAGCGGGAGACTACGAGCAGTACTTC
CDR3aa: CASSQDTGLAGDYEQYF

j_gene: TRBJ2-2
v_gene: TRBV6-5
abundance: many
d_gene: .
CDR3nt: TGTGCCAGCAGTTACTCGAGGAGATTCGCGAACACCGGGGAGCTGTTTTTT
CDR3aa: CASSYSRRFANTGELFF

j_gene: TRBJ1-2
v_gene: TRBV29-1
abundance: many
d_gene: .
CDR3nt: TGCAGCGTTGGATTGGGGGACTATGGCTACACCTTC
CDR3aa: CSVGLGDYGYTF

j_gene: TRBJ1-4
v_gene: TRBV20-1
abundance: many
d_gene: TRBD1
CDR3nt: TGCAGTGCTCCGGGACAGGGTGGCGAAAAACTGTTTTTT
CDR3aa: CSAPGQGGEKLFF

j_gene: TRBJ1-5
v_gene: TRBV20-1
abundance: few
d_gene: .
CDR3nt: TGCAGTGCCAAAAACCTACCAGACAGTCTCCGGAGCAATCAGCCCCAGCATTTT
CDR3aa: CSAKNLPDSLRSNQPQHF

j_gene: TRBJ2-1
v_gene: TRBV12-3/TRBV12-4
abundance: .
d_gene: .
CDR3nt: TGTGCCAGCAGTTTAGCGGGGGGGCAGGGTGAGCAGTTCTTC
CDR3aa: CASSLAGGQGEQFF

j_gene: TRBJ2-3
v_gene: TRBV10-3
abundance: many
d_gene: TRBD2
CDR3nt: TGTGCCATCAGTCACGGGAGGGGGACAGATACGCAGTATTTT
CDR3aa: CAISHGRGTDTQYF